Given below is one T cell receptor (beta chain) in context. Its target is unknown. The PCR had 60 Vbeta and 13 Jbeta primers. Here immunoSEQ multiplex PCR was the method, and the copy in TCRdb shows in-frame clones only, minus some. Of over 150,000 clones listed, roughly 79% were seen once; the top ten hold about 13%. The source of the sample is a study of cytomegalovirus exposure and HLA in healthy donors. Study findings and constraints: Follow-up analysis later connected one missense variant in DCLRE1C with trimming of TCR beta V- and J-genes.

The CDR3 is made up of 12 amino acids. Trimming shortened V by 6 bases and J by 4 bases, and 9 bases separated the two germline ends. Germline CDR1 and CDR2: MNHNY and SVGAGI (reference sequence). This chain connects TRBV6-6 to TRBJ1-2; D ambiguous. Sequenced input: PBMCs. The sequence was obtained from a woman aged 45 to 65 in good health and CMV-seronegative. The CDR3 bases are TGTGCCAGCAGCTTGGAGCCCTATGGCTACACCTTC. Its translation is CASSLEPYGYTF.